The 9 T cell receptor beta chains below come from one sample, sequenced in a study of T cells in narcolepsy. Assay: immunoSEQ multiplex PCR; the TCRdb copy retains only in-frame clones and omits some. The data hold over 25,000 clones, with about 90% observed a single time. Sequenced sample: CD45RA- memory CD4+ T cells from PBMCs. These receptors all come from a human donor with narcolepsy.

This CDR3 reads CASSLSTSGGTDTQYF. For the CDR3, the DNA is TGCGCCAGCAGCTTGTCTACCAGCGGGGGAACAGATACGCAGTATTTT. V gene TRBV5-1 combines with J gene TRBJ2-3; 8 bases agree with TRBD2. This CDR3 contains 16 residues. V lost 1 base and J lost 3; bases outside the gene matches: 7. CDR1 SGHRS and CDR2 YFSETQ come from the germline V gene.

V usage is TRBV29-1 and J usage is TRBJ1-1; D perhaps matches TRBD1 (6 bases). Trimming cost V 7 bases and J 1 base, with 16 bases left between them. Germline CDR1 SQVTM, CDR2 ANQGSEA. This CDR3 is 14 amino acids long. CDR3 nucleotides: TGCAGCGCCGCCCACCAGGGGAGGAACACTGAAGCTTTCTTT. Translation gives CSAAHQGRNTEAFF.

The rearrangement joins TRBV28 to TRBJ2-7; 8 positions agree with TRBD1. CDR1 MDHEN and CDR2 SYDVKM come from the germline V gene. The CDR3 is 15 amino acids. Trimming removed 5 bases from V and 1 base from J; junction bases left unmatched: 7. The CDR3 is CASSSRGPKSYEQYF. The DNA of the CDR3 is TGTGCCAGCAGTAGCAGGGGGCCAAAGTCCTACGAGCAGTACTTC. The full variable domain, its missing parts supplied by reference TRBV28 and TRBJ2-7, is DVKVTQSSRYLVKRTGEKVFLECVQDMDHENMFWYRQDPGLGLRLIYFSYDVKMKEKGDIPEGYSVSREKKERFSLILESASTNQTSMYLCASSSRGPKSYEQYFGPGTRLTVT.

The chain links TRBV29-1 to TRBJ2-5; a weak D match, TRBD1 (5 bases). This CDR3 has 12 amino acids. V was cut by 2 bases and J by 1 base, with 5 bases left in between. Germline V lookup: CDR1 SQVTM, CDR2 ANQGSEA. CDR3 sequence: CSVEQGQETQYF. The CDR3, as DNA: TGCAGCGTTGAACAGGGCCAAGAGACCCAGTACTTC. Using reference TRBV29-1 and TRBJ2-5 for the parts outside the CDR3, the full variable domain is SAVISQKPSRDICQRGTSLTIQCQVDSQVTMMFWYRQQPGQSLTLIATANQGSEATYESGFVIDKFPISRPNLTFSTLTVSNMSPEDSSIYLCSVEQGQETQYFGPGTRLLVL.

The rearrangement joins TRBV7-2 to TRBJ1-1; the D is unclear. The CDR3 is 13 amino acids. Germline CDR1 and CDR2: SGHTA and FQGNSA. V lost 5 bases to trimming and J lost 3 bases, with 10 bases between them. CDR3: CASSPGVHTEAFF. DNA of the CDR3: TGTGCCAGCAGCCCTGGGGTGCACACTGAAGCTTTCTTT.

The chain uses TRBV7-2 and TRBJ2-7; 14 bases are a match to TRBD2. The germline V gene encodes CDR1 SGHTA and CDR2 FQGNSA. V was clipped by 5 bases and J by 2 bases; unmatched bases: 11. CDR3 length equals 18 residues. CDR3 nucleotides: TGTGCCAGCAGCCCGGACAGGAGGGGACTAGCGGGGGCCTACGAGCAGTACTTC. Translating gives CASSPDRRGLAGAYEQYF. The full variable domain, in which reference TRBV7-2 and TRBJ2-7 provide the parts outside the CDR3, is GAGVSQSPSNKVTEKGKDVELRCDPISGHTALYWYRQSLGQGLEFLIYFQGNSAPDKSGLPSDRFSAERTGGSVSTLTIQRTQQEDSAVYLCASSPDRRGLAGAYEQYFGPGTRLTVT.

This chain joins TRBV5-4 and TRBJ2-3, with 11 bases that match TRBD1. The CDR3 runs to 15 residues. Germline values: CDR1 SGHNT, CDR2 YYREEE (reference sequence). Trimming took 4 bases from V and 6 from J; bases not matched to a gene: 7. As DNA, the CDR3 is TGTGCCAGCAGCGCGCGGACAGGGGGCATCGATACGCAGTATTTT. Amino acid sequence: CASSARTGGIDTQYF.

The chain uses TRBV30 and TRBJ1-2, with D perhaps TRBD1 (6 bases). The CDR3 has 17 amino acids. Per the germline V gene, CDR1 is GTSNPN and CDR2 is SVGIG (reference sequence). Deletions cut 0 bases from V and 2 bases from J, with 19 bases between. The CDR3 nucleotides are TGTGCCTGGAGTGTTATGGGACAAGGGAACGCCAACTATGGCTACACCTTC. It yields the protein CAWSVMGQGNANYGYTF.

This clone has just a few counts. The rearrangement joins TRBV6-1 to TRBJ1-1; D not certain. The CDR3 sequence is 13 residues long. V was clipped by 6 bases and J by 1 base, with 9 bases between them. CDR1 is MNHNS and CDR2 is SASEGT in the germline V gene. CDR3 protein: CASRIGQNTEAFF. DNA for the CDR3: TGTGCCAGCAGGATCGGCCAGAACACTGAAGCTTTCTTT.